The clone carrying this T cell receptor (beta chain) was counted ten times or more. As yet, its antigen is unknown. The data originate from a study of identical twins. Whole-study results and caveats: Abundant beta clonotypes from cord blood had fewer insertions, unlike memory repertoires, which showed none. Twin pairs' shared out-of-frame alpha sequences were enriched in low generation probability.

Unique molecular identifiers were in the cDNA, with template-switch universal primer binding. TCRdb fed the 5' RACE reads into MiXCR, producing one record per CDR3 protein. The repertoire has around 490,000 distinct CDR3 sequences, roughly 13% of them found once; the top ten carry approximately 0.9%. Healthy Caucasians supplied all donations. This CDR3 is 16 amino acids long. Germline V CDR1 and CDR2: MGHRA, YSYEKL. The germline V and J ends were trimmed by 1 base and 2 bases, with 12 bases remaining between them. This same sample was also taken into another study, of yellow fever vaccine responses in identical twins.

The receptor was derived from a woman younger than 35 in good health. Sample: CD4+ T cells sorted from blood. The genes are TRBV4-1 and TRBJ2-1; D remains unclear. The CDR3: CASSQADLFTYNEQFF. Written as DNA, the CDR3 is TGCGCCAGCAGCCAAGCTGATTTGTTTACCTACAATGAGCAGTTCTTC.